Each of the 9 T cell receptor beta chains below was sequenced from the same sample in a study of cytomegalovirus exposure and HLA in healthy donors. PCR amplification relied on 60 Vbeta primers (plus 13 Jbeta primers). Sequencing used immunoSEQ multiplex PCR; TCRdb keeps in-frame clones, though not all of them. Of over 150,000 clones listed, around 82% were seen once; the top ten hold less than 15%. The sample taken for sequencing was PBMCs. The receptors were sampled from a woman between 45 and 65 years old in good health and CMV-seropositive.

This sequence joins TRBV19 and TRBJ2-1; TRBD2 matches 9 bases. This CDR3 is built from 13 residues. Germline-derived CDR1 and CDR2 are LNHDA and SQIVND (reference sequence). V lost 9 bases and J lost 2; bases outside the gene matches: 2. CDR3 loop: CASQREAYNEQFF. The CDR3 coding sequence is TGTGCCAGCCAGCGGGAGGCCTACAATGAGCAGTTCTTC.

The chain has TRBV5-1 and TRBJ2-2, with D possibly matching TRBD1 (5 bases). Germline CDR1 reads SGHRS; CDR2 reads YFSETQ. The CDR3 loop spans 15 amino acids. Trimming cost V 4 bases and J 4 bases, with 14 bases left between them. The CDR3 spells CASSATVLGTGELFF. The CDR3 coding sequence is TGCGCCAGCAGCGCGACAGTTTTAGGCACCGGGGAGCTGTTTTTT.

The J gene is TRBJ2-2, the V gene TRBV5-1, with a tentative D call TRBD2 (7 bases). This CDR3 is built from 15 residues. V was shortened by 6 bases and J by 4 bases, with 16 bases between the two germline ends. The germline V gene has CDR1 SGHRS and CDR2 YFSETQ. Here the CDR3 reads CASTRAGAGTGELFF. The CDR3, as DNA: TGCGCCAGCACCCGTGCGGGGGCGGGCACCGGGGAGCTGTTTTTT.

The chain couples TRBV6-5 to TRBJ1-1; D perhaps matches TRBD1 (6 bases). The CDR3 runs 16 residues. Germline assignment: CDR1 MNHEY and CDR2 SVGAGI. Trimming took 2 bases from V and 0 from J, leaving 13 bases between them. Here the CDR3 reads CASSYVAGAMNTEAFF. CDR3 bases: TGTGCCAGCAGTTACGTCGCGGGGGCAATGAACACTGAAGCTTTCTTT.

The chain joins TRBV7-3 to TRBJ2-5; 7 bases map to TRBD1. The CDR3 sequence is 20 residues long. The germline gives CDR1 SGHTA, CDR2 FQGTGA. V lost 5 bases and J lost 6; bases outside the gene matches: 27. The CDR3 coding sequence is TGTGCCAGCAGCCAAATCCCGCCAATAAACAGGGGAGAAGTTAAGAAGACCCAGTACTTC. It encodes CASSQIPPINRGEVKKTQYF.

The CDR3 DNA follows: TGTGCCAGTCCAGGCACTAGCGATCGGGGGGAGCTGTTTTTT. Its protein is CASPGTSDRGELFF. The chain has TRBV11-2 and TRBJ2-2, with 7 bases aligning to TRBD2. This CDR3 contains 14 residues. Germline trimming cut 9 bases from V and 8 bases from J; bases unmatched to any gene: 12. The germline CDR1 and CDR2 sequences are SGHAT and FQNNGV.

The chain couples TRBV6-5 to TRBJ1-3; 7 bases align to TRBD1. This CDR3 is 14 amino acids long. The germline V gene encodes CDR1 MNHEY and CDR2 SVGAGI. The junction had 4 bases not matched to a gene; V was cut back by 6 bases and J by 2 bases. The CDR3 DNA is TGTGCCAGCAGCCGACAGGGACCTGGAAACACCATATATTTT. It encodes CASSRQGPGNTIYF.

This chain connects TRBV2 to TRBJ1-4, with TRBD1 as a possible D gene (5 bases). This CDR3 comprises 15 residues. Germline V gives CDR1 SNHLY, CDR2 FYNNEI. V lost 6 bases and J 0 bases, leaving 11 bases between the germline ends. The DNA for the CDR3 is TGTGCCAGCAGGGAGACAGCCGCAACTAATGAAAAACTGTTTTTT. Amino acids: CASRETAATNEKLFF.

In nucleotides, the CDR3 is TGCAGCGTTCGACAGGGGGCCGGCAATCAGCCCCAGCATTTT. This sequence encodes CSVRQGAGNQPQHF. This chain joins TRBV29-1 and TRBJ1-5, with 10 bases fitting TRBD1. This CDR3 has 14 residues. Germline V gene lookup returns CDR1 SQVTM and CDR2 ANQGSEA. The J segment lost 2 bases and the V segment lost 5 bases, leaving 3 bases of the junction unmatched.